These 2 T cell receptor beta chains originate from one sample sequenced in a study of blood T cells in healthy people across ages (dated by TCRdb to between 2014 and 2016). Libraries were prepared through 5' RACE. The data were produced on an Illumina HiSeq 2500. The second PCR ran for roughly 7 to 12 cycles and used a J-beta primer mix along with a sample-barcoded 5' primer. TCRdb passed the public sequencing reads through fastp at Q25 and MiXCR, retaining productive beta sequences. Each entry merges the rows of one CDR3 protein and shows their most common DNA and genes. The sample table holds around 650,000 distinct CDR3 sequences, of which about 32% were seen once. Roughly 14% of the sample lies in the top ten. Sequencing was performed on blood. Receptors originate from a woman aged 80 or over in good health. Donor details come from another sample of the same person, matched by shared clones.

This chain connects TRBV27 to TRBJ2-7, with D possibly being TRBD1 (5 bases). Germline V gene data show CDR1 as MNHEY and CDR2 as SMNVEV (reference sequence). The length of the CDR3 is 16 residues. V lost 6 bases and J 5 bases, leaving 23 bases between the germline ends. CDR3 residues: CASSLVGSGNPHEQYF. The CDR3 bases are TGTGCCAGCAGCTTAGTGGGCTCAGGGAACCCCCACGAGCAGTACTTC.

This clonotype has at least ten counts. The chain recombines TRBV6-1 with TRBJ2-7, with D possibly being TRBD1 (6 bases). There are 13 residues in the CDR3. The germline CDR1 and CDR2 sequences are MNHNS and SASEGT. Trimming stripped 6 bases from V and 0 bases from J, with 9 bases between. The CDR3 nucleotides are TGTGCCAGCAGGAACAGGGCCTCCTACGAGCAGTACTTC. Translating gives CASRNRASYEQYF.